This T cell receptor (beta chain) was captured by sequencing in a study of blood T cell repertoires in COVID-19. Overall study context: Acute and convalescent COVID-19 specimens originated in the United States, Italy and Spain. T cells, B-cell-depleted T cells, or PBMCs provided the cDNA or gDNA that served as material.

Trimming took off 3 bases at V and 1 base at J, with 13 bases between the two ends. The CDR3 sequence is 15 residues long. The germline V gene encodes CDR1 SGHRS and CDR2 YFSETQ. Measured with immunoSEQ multiplex PCR; TCRdb has only the in-frame clones, and not every one. Of fewer than 500,000 clones listed, around 87% were seen once; the top ten hold 1.3%. The cohort comprised adults aged 18 to 89 years residing in 20 to 25 US areas. Two negative PCRs, clearance, or symptom resolution were required of recovered Cohort 3 donors. The sequenced sample consisted of PBMCs or T cells enriched from blood (not recorded which). J is TRBJ1-1 and V is TRBV5-1, with D maybe TRBD1 (5 bases). The clonotype comes from a man younger than 40 who had recovered from COVID-19. The CDR3 nucleotides read TGCGCCAGCAGCTGGCGCCAGGGCACGAACACTGAAGCTTTCTTT. It yields the protein CASSWRQGTNTEAFF.